The 26 T cell receptor beta chains below all came from one sample that was sequenced in a study of patients and donors after allogeneic stem cell transplantation. TCRdb re-called the RT-PCR reads through MiXCR, storing one row per CDR3 protein. Altogether approximately 160,000 distinct CDR3 sequences are present, roughly 31% being singletons, with the ten largest covering roughly 3%. The sequenced material came from blood, either unsorted or a sorted T cell fraction (not recorded which). These receptors originate from a human donor who was either an allogeneic HSCT recipient or a stem cell or donor lymphocyte infusion donor (not recorded which). It is not recorded whose cells these are; they may come from a transplant donor.

This clonotype was counted a few times. The chain carries TRBV15 and TRBJ1-5; unclear D gene. Germline loops: CDR1 LNHNV, CDR2 YYDKDF (reference sequence). The CDR3 consists of 15 residues. V dropped 5 bases and J dropped 0 bases, with 11 bases sitting between them. The CDR3 DNA sequence: TGTGCCACCAGCGGCTCCACCTATAGCAATCAGCCCCAGCATTTT. It is translated as CATSGSTYSNQPQHF. Looking up the rest from reference TRBV15 and TRBJ1-5 gives the full variable domain: DAMVIQNPRYQVTQFGKPVTLSCSQTLNHNVMYWYQQKSSQAPKLLFHYYDKDFNNEADTPDNFQSRRPNTSFCFLDIRSPGLGDTAMYLCATSGSTYSNQPQHFGDGTRLSIL.

A few counts support this clonotype. The chain is built from TRBV12-3 or TRBV12-4 and TRBJ2-7; no clear D gene. The CDR3 sequence is 15 residues long. Trimming removed 6 bases at V and 0 bases at J, with 15 bases between. CDR3 amino acids: CASSQQPWTSYEQYF. The CDR3 DNA follows: TGTGCCAGCAGCCAGCAGCCCTGGACCTCCTACGAGCAGTACTTC.

This clonotype was counted only a few times. The rearrangement uses TRBV7-3 and TRBJ2-3, with D perhaps being TRBD1 or TRBD2 (5 bases each). This CDR3 region has 17 residues. In germline, CDR1 is SGHTA, CDR2 FQGTGA. Trimming cost V 0 bases and J 7 bases, with 20 bases left between them. The CDR3 here is CASSLTGTGWSPYTQYF. The CDR3, as DNA: TGTGCCAGCAGCTTAACGGGGACCGGGTGGTCGCCCTATACGCAGTATTTT.

This chain uses TRBV29-1 with TRBJ1-1, with D possibly matching TRBD1 (5 bases). The CDR3 covers 12 residues. Germline-derived CDR1 and CDR2 are SQVTM and ANQGSEA. V gave up 6 bases and J gave up 8 bases, with 16 bases separating them. CDR3: CSVGSGTPEAFF. The CDR3 bases are TGCAGCGTCGGATCCGGGACTCCCGAAGCTTTCTTT.

This clonotype has just one count. The V gene is TRBV7-9, the J gene TRBJ2-3; 13 bases are a match to TRBD2. Germline V gene sequence: CDR1 SEHNR, CDR2 FQNEAQ (reference sequence). Trimming removed 1 base from V and 6 bases from J; junction bases left unmatched: 13. The CDR3 sequence is 19 residues long. As DNA, the CDR3 is TGTGCCAGCAGCTTAGACCCCGGGACTAGCGGGAAGACAAGGGATACGCAGTATTTT. Translation: CASSLDPGTSGKTRDTQYF.

This chain joins TRBV28 and TRBJ2-3; 9 bases match TRBD2. The CDR3 sequence is 15 residues long. CDR1 and CDR2 (germline): MDHEN, SYDVKM. The V gene end was trimmed by 5 bases and the J gene end by 3 bases; junction bases not matched to a gene: 6. The CDR3 DNA reads TGTGCCAGCAGTGTAACGGGACTAGCTACAGATACGCAGTATTTT. Translating gives CASSVTGLATDTQYF.

There are a few counts of this clonotype. This chain links TRBV4-2 with TRBJ2-7; D uncertain. The germline gives CDR1 LGHNA, CDR2 YNFKEQ. V was pared by 0 bases and J by 1 base, with 13 bases between. There are 16 residues in the CDR3. The CDR3, as DNA: TGTGCCAGCAGCCAAGATCAACCCTACAGTTCCTACGAGCAGTACTTC. This sequence encodes CASSQDQPYSSYEQYF.

This clonotype was picked up a small number of times. The chain has TRBV11-2 and TRBJ2-1; D not resolved. V was clipped by 1 base and J by 9 bases, with 10 bases between them. This CDR3 is built from 13 residues. The germline gives CDR1 SGHAT, CDR2 FQNNGV. CDR3 sequence (DNA): TGTGCCAGCAGCTTAGCCGGCGCTACTGAGCAGTTCTTC. It is translated as CASSLAGATEQFF.

This clonotype occurred a few times. V is TRBV14 and J is TRBJ1-1; tentative D call: TRBD1 (5 bases). CDR1 and CDR2 (germline): SGHDN, FVKESK. The CDR3 length is 15 residues. The V end was cut by 1 base, the J end by 1 base, with 10 bases between. CDR3 nucleotide sequence: TGTGCCAGCAGCCAAGGGGGCAGAAGGAACACTGAAGCTTTCTTT. Amino acid sequence: CASSQGGRRNTEAFF.

The rearrangement joins TRBV5-1 to TRBJ2-5; 9 bases fit TRBD2. Trimming at V came to 2 bases and at J to 5 bases, leaving 7 bases not matched to a gene. This CDR3 region has 15 residues. Germline V CDR1 and CDR2: SGHRS, YFSETQ. This chain's CDR3 is CASSFAASGKETQYF. The CDR3 coding sequence is TGCGCCAGCAGCTTTGCGGCTAGCGGGAAGGAGACCCAGTACTTC.

This clonotype showed up just a few times. The chain carries TRBV5-1 and TRBJ2-5; D may be TRBD2 (5 bases). This CDR3 has 13 residues. V was clipped by 4 bases and J by 4 bases, with 11 bases between them. Germline values: CDR1 SGHRS, CDR2 YFSETQ. Here the CDR3 reads CASSTRTRETQYF. For the CDR3, the DNA is TGCGCCAGCAGCACTAGAACACGAGAGACCCAGTACTTC. Variable domain in full (rest from reference TRBV5-1 and TRBJ2-5): KAGVTQTPRYLIKTRGQQVTLSCSPISGHRSVSWYQQTPGQGLQFLFEYFSETQRNKGNFPGRFSGRQFSNSRSEMNVSTLELGDSALYLCASSTRTRETQYFGPGTRLLVL.

The chain uses TRBV4-2 and TRBJ2-2; D gene uncertain. The length of the CDR3 is 15 residues. Germline V CDR1 and CDR2: LGHNA, YNFKEQ. The V end was cut by 0 bases, the J end by 5 bases, with 10 bases between. CDR3 residues: CASSQDRMGTGELFF. CDR3 in DNA: TGTGCCAGCAGCCAAGATCGGATGGGGACCGGGGAGCTGTTTTTT.

Note on this clonotype: One end of the junction does not line up with germline, which may come from a read error. The genes are TRBV6-5 and TRBJ2-1, with D tentatively TRBD2 (5 bases). The germline gives CDR1 MNHEY, CDR2 SVGAGI. This CDR3 is built from 12 residues. The CDR3 coding sequence is TGTGCCAGCAGTTACGACTACAACGAGCAGTTCTTC. It encodes CASSYDYNEQFF.

This clonotype was detected many times. The rearrangement links TRBV28 to TRBJ1-1, with 7 bases lining up with TRBD1. The trim removed 6 bases at V and 3 bases at J, leaving 4 bases unmatched. CDR1 MDHEN and CDR2 SYDVKM come from the germline V gene. This CDR3 spans 13 amino acids. The CDR3 nucleotides are TGTGCCAGCAGAACAGGGGAGGACACTGAAGCTTTCTTT. This encodes CASRTGEDTEAFF.

The rearrangement links TRBV5-6 to TRBJ1-1, with D hard to call. This CDR3 has 12 amino acids. Per the germline V gene, CDR1 is SGHDT and CDR2 is YYEEEE. V dropped 4 bases and J dropped 3 bases, with 7 bases sitting between them. CDR3 loop: CASSPRHTEAFF. The CDR3 DNA follows: TGTGCCAGCAGCCCGCGGCACACTGAAGCTTTCTTT.

This clonotype was found a few times. The chain carries TRBV20-1 and TRBJ1-5, with D uncertain. Trimming pared 3 bases from V and 1 base from J, leaving 7 bases between. Germline values: CDR1 DFQATT, CDR2 SNEGSKA (reference sequence). The CDR3 sequence is 13 residues long. CDR3 loop: CSASGRSNQPQHF. In DNA, the CDR3 is TGCAGTGCTAGTGGGCGGAGCAATCAGCCCCAGCATTTT.

This clonotype showed up just a few times. The chain uses TRBV5-1 and TRBJ1-2, with a tentative D call TRBD1 (6 bases). Germline lookup yields CDR1 SGHRS and CDR2 YFSETQ. V lost 9 bases to trimming and J lost 4 bases, with 13 bases between them. The CDR3 is 12 amino acids. The CDR3: CATSQGGYGYTF. As DNA, the CDR3 is TGCGCCACTTCACAGGGAGGCTATGGCTACACCTTC.

V is TRBV20-1 and J is TRBJ1-2, with D perhaps matching TRBD1 (5 bases). Trimming took off 2 bases at V and 8 bases at J, with 15 bases between the two ends. The length of the CDR3 is 13 residues. The germline V gene has CDR1 DFQATT and CDR2 SNEGSKA (reference sequence). CDR3 nucleotide sequence: TGCAGTGCTAGAATCCCGGGGAGGGACGGCTACACCTTC. Amino acid sequence: CSARIPGRDGYTF.

The chain is built from TRBV12-3 or TRBV12-4 and TRBJ2-1; TRBD2 might be the D (5 bases). Trimming took 3 bases from V and 3 from J, leaving 9 bases between them. The CDR3 spans 14 residues. CDR3 amino acids: CASSFIGVYNEQFF. Here the CDR3 DNA reads TGTGCCAGCAGTTTTATCGGGGTCTACAATGAGCAGTTCTTC.

This clonotype was seen once. The rearrangement links TRBV20-1 to TRBJ2-1; D not resolved. Per the germline V gene, CDR1 is DFQATT and CDR2 is SNEGSKA (reference sequence). The CDR3 runs to 14 residues. V was trimmed by 6 bases and J by 4 bases, leaving 16 bases between them. CDR3 coding DNA: TGCAGTGCAAGTCGGGCGGCGGAGTACAATGAGCAGTTCTTC. Its protein is CSASRAAEYNEQFF.

This clonotype occurred a few times. This rearrangement joins TRBV5-4 to TRBJ2-2; no firm D call. Trimming stripped 6 bases from V and 3 bases from J, with 6 bases between. Looked up from germline, CDR1 is SGHNT and CDR2 is YYREEE (reference sequence). The CDR3 contains 12 residues. The CDR3 is CASTVDTGELFF. CDR3 coding DNA: TGTGCCAGCACCGTGGACACCGGGGAGCTGTTTTTT. The variable domain in full, with the rest retrieved from reference TRBV5-4 and TRBJ2-2, is ETGVTQSPTHLIKTRGQQVTLRCSSQSGHNTVSWYQQALGQGPQFIFQYYREEENGRGNFPPRFSGLQFPNYSSELNVNALELDDSALYLCASTVDTGELFFGEGSRLTVL.

This clonotype was observed a handful of times. V is TRBV27 and J is TRBJ1-2; 7 nucleotides align to TRBD1. Losses at the gene ends were 5 bases for V and 1 base for J; bases not matched to a gene: 4. The CDR3 contains 14 residues. In germline, CDR1 is MNHEY, CDR2 SMNVEV (reference sequence). CDR3 region: CASSSHRGNYGYTF. The CDR3 DNA sequence: TGTGCCAGCAGTAGCCACAGGGGTAACTATGGCTACACCTTC.

This clonotype has more than one count but fewer than ten. The chain joins TRBV4-2 to TRBJ1-4; tentative D call: TRBD1 (6 bases). CDR3 length: 17 residues. Germline V gene lookup returns CDR1 LGHNA and CDR2 YNFKEQ. With 2 bases removed from V and 7 bases from J, the gap between germline ends came to 20 bases. This CDR3 is CASSQTGGEGMGEKLFF. The DNA of the CDR3 is TGTGCCAGCAGCCAAACGGGGGGCGAAGGGATGGGTGAAAAACTGTTTTTT.

This chain joins TRBV6-5 and TRBJ2-7; 12 bases agree with TRBD2. The length of the CDR3 is 13 residues. The J segment lost 6 bases and the V segment lost 5 bases, leaving 2 bases of the junction unmatched. CDR1 MNHEY and CDR2 SVGAGI come from the germline V gene. For the CDR3, the DNA is TGTGCCAGCAGTGGACTAGCGGGAACCGAGCAGTACTTC. Amino acids: CASSGLAGTEQYF.

This CDR3 is CAWSVQGVSTQYF. CDR3 DNA: TGTGCCTGGAGTGTACAAGGGGTTAGTACGCAGTATTTT. This rearrangement joins TRBV30 to TRBJ2-3; tentatively, D is TRBD1 (5 bases). Per the germline V gene, CDR1 is GTSNPN and CDR2 is SVGIG (reference sequence). Trimming removed 0 bases at V and 8 bases at J, with 12 bases between. The CDR3 is 13 residues long.

This chain links TRBV12-3 or TRBV12-4 with TRBJ1-2; TRBD1 might be the D (6 bases). V was pared by 6 bases and J by 3 bases, with 14 bases between. The CDR3 spans 14 residues. CDR3 DNA: TGTGCCAGCAGGTTAATGGAGGGGGACTATGGCTACACCTTC. The encoded protein is CASRLMEGDYGYTF.